The rows below give T cell receptor beta chains drawn from one sample of a study of T cell responses to AZD1222 COVID-19 vaccine. Libraries were prepared by immunoSEQ multiplex PCR; TCRdb keeps only in-frame clonotypes and omits some of them. The table lists 90,000 to 120,000 clones, about 90% of them singletons. Sequenced material: peripheral blood, taken on day 0 of AZD1222 vaccination. These receptors were taken from an adult in good health. The CDR3 runs from the conserved cysteine through the conserved F or W. A D gene is named only where the DNA matches it firmly. The size entry is marked missing in some rows and otherwise reads once, few, many or a size class.

NA	TRBV6-5	NA	TRBJ1-2	CASSYSGQLYGYTF	TGTGCCAGCAGTTACTCGGGTCAGCTCTATGGCTACACCTTC
NA	TRBV20-1	NA	TRBJ2-1	CSARGHNEQFF	TGCAGTGCTAGAGGGCACAATGAGCAGTTCTTC
once	TRBV18	NA	TRBJ2-1	CASSVKGPYNEQFF	TGTGCCAGCTCAGTGAAGGGACCATACAATGAGCAGTTCTTC
NA	TRBV5-4	NA	TRBJ1-1	CASSLSVETNTEAFF	TGTGCCAGCAGCTTGTCCGTTGAGACGAACACTGAAGCTTTCTTT
few	TRBV7-2	NA	TRBJ1-4	CASSLGVTNEKLFF	TGTGCCAGCAGCTTAGGTGTGACGAATGAAAAACTGTTTTTT
NA	TRBV19	NA	TRBJ2-3	CASSPGRFTDTQYF	TGTGCCAGTAGCCCCGGACGGTTCACAGATACGCAGTATTTT
NA	TRBV19	NA	TRBJ1-4	CASSIEGIEKLFF	TGTGCCAGTAGTATCGAGGGTATTGAAAAACTGTTTTTT
few	TRBV30	NA	TRBJ1-3	CAWSANGGNTIYF	TGTGCCTGGAGTGCCAATGGAGGAAACACCATATATTTT
NA	TRBV5-6	NA	TRBJ1-2	CASSSPGVYGYTF	TGTGCCAGCAGCTCCCCAGGGGTCTATGGCTACACCTTC
NA	TRBV5-8	NA	TRBJ1-6	CASSRVRDSPLHF	TGTGCCAGCAGCCGCGTTAGGGATTCACCCCTCCACTTT
NA	TRBV18	TRBD1	TRBJ2-3	CASSPLPTGGADTQYF	TGTGCCAGCTCACCACTTCCGACAGGGGGGGCAGATACGCAGTATTTT
once	TRBV4-1	TRBD1	TRBJ2-7	CASSPNRQGIYEQYF	TGCGCCAGCAGCCCGAACCGACAGGGCATCTACGAGCAGTACTTC
once	TRBV4-1	NA	TRBJ2-7	CASSQVTGNSYEQYF	TGCGCCAGCAGCCAAGTTACAGGGAATTCCTACGAGCAGTACTTC
NA	TRBV27	TRBD1	TRBJ1-5	CASSLRQGATQPQHF	TGTGCCAGCAGTTTACGCCAGGGGGCTACTCAGCCCCAGCATTTT
NA	TRBV19	NA	TRBJ1-4	CASSPPLGSNEKLFF	TGTGCCAGTAGTCCACCGCTCGGGAGCAATGAAAAACTGTTTTTT
NA	TRBV6-4	NA	TRBJ2-2	CASSDSTTGELFF	TGTGCCAGCAGTGACTCGACAACCGGGGAGCTGTTTTTT
NA	TRBV18	NA	TRBJ2-3	CASSPSGVGTDTQYF	TGTGCCAGCTCACCTTCGGGGGTAGGCACAGATACGCAGTATTTT
NA	TRBV9	NA	TRBJ1-1	CASTPGGNTEAFF	TGTGCCAGCACCCCGGGGGGGAACACTGAAGCTTTCTTT
NA	TRBV12-1	NA	TRBJ1-5	CASSSPDRDGISNQPQHF	TGTGCCAGCAGCTCGCCCGACCGGGACGGGATTAGCAATCAGCCCCAGCATTTT
NA	TRBV27	NA	TRBJ1-2	CASSRHSVVAGTSYGYTF	TGTGCCAGCAGCCGACATTCTGTCGTGGCAGGAACCTCCTATGGCTACACCTTC
NA	TRBV29-1	TRBD1	TRBJ1-1	CSGRQGSGTEAFF	TGCAGCGGGAGACAGGGGTCTGGAACTGAAGCTTTCTTT
NA	TRBV7-6	TRBD1	TRBJ2-7	CASSSQQGDSYEQYF	TGTGCCAGCAGCTCCCAACAGGGGGACTCCTACGAGCAGTACTTC
NA	TRBV11-2	NA	TRBJ1-3	CASSLRRESAGNTIYF	TGTGCCAGCAGCCTCCGTCGGGAATCTGCCGGAAACACCATATATTTT
NA	TRBV2	NA	TRBJ1-3	CASGARGTFSGNTIYF	TGTGCCAGCGGGGCTCGAGGGACCTTCTCTGGAAACACCATATATTTT
few	TRBV27	TRBD2	TRBJ2-2	CASRTIAGGGGELFF	TGTGCCAGCAGAACGATAGCGGGGGGCGGCGGGGAGCTGTTTTTT
NA	TRBV4-3	NA	TRBJ1-6	CASSQDKGTNSPLHF	TGCGCCAGCAGCCAAGACAAGGGGACCAATTCACCCCTCCACTTT
NA	TRBV19	NA	TRBJ2-5	CASSRTGIWLETQYF	TGTGCCAGTAGTAGAACAGGGATCTGGTTGGAGACCCAGTACTTC
NA	TRBV5-4	NA	TRBJ2-2	CASSLETTGELFF	TGTGCCAGCAGCTTGGAGACCACCGGGGAGCTGTTTTTT
NA	TRBV4-3	NA	TRBJ2-7	CASSQGGWDTSEQYF	TGCGCCAGCAGCCAGGGGGGTTGGGACACATCCGAGCAGTACTTC
NA	TRBV6-1	NA	TRBJ1-4	CASSEAGGGNEKLFF	TGTGCCAGCAGTGAAGCGGGGGGCGGTAATGAAAAACTGTTTTTT
once	TRBV28	NA	TRBJ1-1	CASTRVGTEAFF	TGTGCCAGCACGAGGGTAGGCACTGAAGCTTTCTTT
NA	TRBV15	NA	TRBJ1-2	CATSRGEGRPNGYTF	TGTGCCACCAGCAGGGGGGAGGGGCGACCGAATGGCTACACCTTC
NA	TRBV4-3	NA	TRBJ1-5	CASSHDIGNQPQHF	TGCGCCAGCAGCCACGACATAGGTAATCAGCCCCAGCATTTT
NA	TRBV27	TRBD1	TRBJ1-5	CASSHRTGGATQHF	TGTGCCAGCAGTCATCGGACAGGGGGCGCAACCCAGCATTTT
NA	TRBV12-5	NA	TRBJ1-1	CASGLASNTEAFF	TGTGCTAGTGGTTTGGCGTCGAACACTGAAGCTTTCTTT
NA	TRBV19	NA	TRBJ1-6	CASSMGTGGSSPLHF	TGTGCCAGTAGTATGGGCACGGGGGGTAGCTCACCCCTCCACTTT
NA	TRBV27	NA	TRBJ1-6	CASSPGSSYNSPLHF	TGTGCCAGCAGCCCAGGGAGCTCCTATAATTCACCCCTCCACTTT
NA	TRBV30	NA	TRBJ1-2	CAYAGGPSYGYTF	TGTGCCTATGCGGGGGGGCCGAGCTATGGCTACACCTTC
NA	TRBV7-2	TRBD1	TRBJ2-5	CASSSATGGTVETQYF	TGTGCCAGCAGCTCAGCGACAGGGGGTACAGTAGAGACCCAGTACTTC
NA	TRBV12-5	NA	TRBJ2-2	CASGLGTGRTGELFF	TGTGCTAGTGGTCTCGGGACCGGTCGAACCGGGGAGCTGTTTTTT
once	TRBV11-1	TRBD1	TRBJ2-7	CASSPSDRVRSGQYF	TGTGCCAGCAGCCCTTCGGACAGGGTCCGGAGTGGGCAGTACTTC
NA	TRBV5-1	TRBD2	TRBJ2-7	CASSLAVAGGLIEQYF	TGCGCCAGCAGCTTGGCGGTAGCGGGGGGGCTGATCGAGCAGTACTTC
NA	TRBV6-2/TRBV6-3	TRBD2	TRBJ2-1	CASSGTSGAYNEQFF	TGTGCCAGCAGCGGGACTAGCGGGGCCTACAATGAGCAGTTCTTC
NA	TRBV7-9	TRBD2	TRBJ2-3	CASSLAVAGGTDTQYF	TGTGCCAGCAGCTTAGCGGTAGCGGGGGGCACAGATACGCAGTATTTT
NA	TRBV4-3	NA	TRBJ1-1	CASSQDQVRGAFF	TGCGCCAGCAGCCAAGATCAGGTCCGGGGGGCTTTCTTT